One sample yielded the 19 T cell receptor beta chains listed below, sequenced in a study of technical replicates of blood from a handful of donors. The data were produced by immunoSEQ multiplex PCR, yet TCRdb's version contains in-frame clones alone and is incomplete. The profile shows tens of thousands of clones, approximately 90% of them singletons. The sample comprised PBMCs. The source of these receptors is a human donor in good health. Some clones in this sample may be carry-over from other donors' samples.

The chain carries TRBV18 and TRBJ1-2, with D tentatively TRBD1 (5 bases). CDR1 is KGHSH, CDR2 LQKENI, per germline. This CDR3 is built from 13 residues. Trimming took 3 bases from V and 4 from J, leaving 9 bases between them. The CDR3 reads CASSPTETYGYTF. In nucleotides, the CDR3 is TGTGCCAGCTCACCGACAGAGACCTATGGCTACACCTTC.

The V gene is TRBV5-1, the J gene TRBJ2-2; TRBD1 might be the D (6 bases). There are 17 residues in the CDR3. Trimming pared 0 bases from V and 3 bases from J, leaving 15 bases between. The germline V gene has CDR1 SGHRS and CDR2 YFSETQ. CDR3 amino acids: CASSLEVSGAHTGELFF. CDR3 sequence (DNA): TGCGCCAGCAGCTTGGAAGTCTCAGGGGCTCACACCGGGGAGCTGTTTTTT.

The genes are TRBV10-3 and TRBJ2-1; TRBD2 might be the D (5 bases). The CDR3 sequence is 15 residues long. V was pared by 0 bases and J by 2 bases, with 8 bases between. The germline V gene has CDR1 ENHRY and CDR2 SYGVKD. CDR3 sequence (DNA): TGTGCCATCAGTGAGTCGGCCGGGACCTACAATGAGCAGTTCTTC. Translation gives CAISESAGTYNEQFF.

The J gene is TRBJ2-1, the V gene TRBV16; 11 nucleotides align to TRBD2. Germline values: CDR1 KGHSY, CDR2 FQNENV. J gave up 3 bases and V 4 bases, and 5 bases lay outside the gene matches. This CDR3 contains 16 residues. CDR3 nucleotides: TGTGCCAGCAGCCCCAACCTAGCGGGGGGCTACAATGAGCAGTTCTTC. Its protein product is CASSPNLAGGYNEQFF.

The chain employs TRBV11-2 and TRBJ1-5; weak D call: TRBD1 (6 bases). The CDR3 loop spans 14 amino acids. Germline V CDR1 and CDR2: SGHAT, FQNNGV. V shed 5 bases and J shed 2 bases, with 10 bases lying between them. The CDR3 protein is CASSDPGGNQPQHF. The DNA for the CDR3 is TGTGCCAGCAGCGATCCAGGGGGCAATCAGCCCCAGCATTTT.

The CDR3 protein is CATSRDRGAPSGANVLTF. DNA for the CDR3: TGTGCCACCAGCCGGGACAGGGGGGCCCCCTCTGGGGCCAACGTCCTGACTTTC. This sequence joins TRBV15 and TRBJ2-6, with 11 bases aligning to TRBD1. V was clipped by 5 bases and J by 0 bases; unmatched bases: 6. The V gene's germline CDR1 is LNHNV and CDR2 YYDKDF (reference sequence). The CDR3 is 18 residues long.

The CDR3 nucleotides read TGTGCCAGCAGTTTGGGGACAGGCACAGATACGCAGTATTTT. It translates to CASSLGTGTDTQYF. The chain joins TRBV6-5 to TRBJ2-3, with 7 bases that match TRBD1. The CDR3 contains 14 residues. The V gene's germline CDR1 is MNHEY and CDR2 SVGAGI. V lost 4 bases and J lost 1; bases outside the gene matches: 2.

This clone was seen more than once but under ten times. CDR3: CAGPGVVGYTF. Here the CDR3 DNA reads TGTGCCGGGCCGGGGGTGGTTGGCTACACCTTC. This chain connects TRBV30 to TRBJ1-2; maybe TRBD1 (5 bases). Germline CDR1 reads GTSNPN; CDR2 reads SVGIG (reference sequence). CDR3 size: 11 residues. With 8 bases removed from V and 7 bases from J, the gap between germline ends came to 14 bases.

This clone was counted a few times. V is TRBV4-1 and J is TRBJ2-1, with 10 bases identical to TRBD2. The CDR3 length is 15 residues. CDR1 and CDR2 (germline): MGHRA, YSYEKL. V lost 3 bases and J lost 3; bases outside the gene matches: 2. CDR3 protein: CASSHLAGGYNEQFF. The CDR3 nucleotides are TGCGCCAGCAGCCATTTAGCGGGAGGCTACAATGAGCAGTTCTTC.

The V call is TRBV6-1, the J call TRBJ1-2; 9 bases are shared with TRBD1. CDR3 size: 15 residues. With V trimmed by 6 bases and J by 4 bases, 9 bases remained unmatched. Germline-derived CDR1 and CDR2 are MNHNS and SASEGT. The CDR3 protein is CASRGDREKFYGYTF. CDR3 nucleotides: TGTGCCAGCAGAGGGGACAGGGAAAAATTCTATGGCTACACCTTC.

V is TRBV7-2 and J is TRBJ2-7; 14 bases are shared with TRBD2. The junction had 6 bases not matched to a gene; V was cut back by 5 bases and J by 6 bases. CDR1 and CDR2 from the germline V gene are SGHTA and FQGNSA. This CDR3 spans 15 amino acids. The CDR3 DNA reads as TGTGCCAGCAGCCCAGGGACTAGCGGGAGTTTCGAGCAGTACTTC. Residues: CASSPGTSGSFEQYF.

This rearrangement joins TRBV6-5 to TRBJ2-5; D unclear. Germline loops: CDR1 MNHEY, CDR2 SVGAGI. Trimming removed 0 bases at V and 2 bases at J, with 7 bases between. This CDR3 is built from 14 residues. The CDR3: CASSYSRKQETQYF. The CDR3 region has the DNA TGTGCCAGCAGTTACTCCAGAAAACAAGAGACCCAGTACTTC.

The J gene is TRBJ1-4, the V gene TRBV7-9; 10 nucleotides match TRBD1. The CDR3 contains 14 residues. Germline V gene data show CDR1 as SEHNR and CDR2 as FQNEAQ (reference sequence). Losses at the gene ends were 5 bases for V and 7 bases for J; bases not matched to a gene: 4. This chain's CDR3 is CASSPDRGSEKLFF. CDR3 bases: TGTGCCAGCAGCCCGGACAGGGGGTCTGAAAAACTGTTTTTT. Full variable domain (remainder filled in from reference TRBV7-9 and TRBJ1-4): DTGVSQNPRHKITKRGQNVTFRCDPISEHNRLYWYRQTLGQGPEFLTYFQNEAQLEKSRLLSDRFSAERPKGSFSTLEIQRTEQGDSAMYLCASSPDRGSEKLFFGSGTQLSVL.

This clone was observed a handful of times. V gene TRBV11-1 combines with J gene TRBJ2-5; a possible D gene is TRBD2 (5 bases). In germline, CDR1 is SGHAT, CDR2 FQDESV (reference sequence). The CDR3 loop spans 13 amino acids. Trimming stripped 5 bases from V and 1 base from J, with 8 bases between. Here the CDR3 reads CASSGLVQETQYF. Written as DNA, the CDR3 is TGTGCCAGCAGCGGACTCGTCCAAGAGACCCAGTACTTC. Looking up the rest from reference TRBV11-1 and TRBJ2-5 gives the full variable domain: EAEVAQSPRYKITEKSQAVAFWCDPISGHATLYWYRQILGQGPELLVQFQDESVVDDSQLPKDRFSAERLKGVDSTLKIQPAELGDSAMYLCASSGLVQETQYFGPGTRLLVL.

The genes are TRBV10-3 and TRBJ1-5; no definite D call. V was clipped by 8 bases and J by 2 bases, with 16 bases between them. The CDR3 runs to 15 residues. Germline V gene lookup returns CDR1 ENHRY and CDR2 SYGVKD. CDR3 protein: CAIGADRSRNQPQHF. CDR3 DNA: TGTGCCATCGGAGCAGACCGATCTCGCAATCAGCCCCAGCATTTT.

The rearrangement links TRBV5-4 to TRBJ2-1; maybe TRBD2 (6 bases). V dropped 6 bases and J dropped 2 bases, with 9 bases sitting between them. Germline lookup yields CDR1 SGHNT and CDR2 YYREEE (reference sequence). This CDR3 region has 13 residues. The CDR3 loop is CASTAGPYNEQFF. The CDR3 DNA reads as TGTGCCAGCACGGCGGGACCCTACAATGAGCAGTTCTTC.

This clone was found once. Relative to the germline gene, one junction end is altered; a read error may explain this. This chain connects TRBV29-1 to TRBJ2-1, with TRBD2 matching over 11 bases. Per the germline V gene, CDR1 is SQVTM and CDR2 is ANQGSEA. The CDR3 contains 12 residues. CDR3 sequence: CSVAYSGGAPVF. CDR3 DNA sequence: TGCAGCGTTGCTTATAGCGGGGGGGCCCCCGTCTTC.

This chain uses TRBV7-9 with TRBJ2-1; 10 positions match TRBD2. The CDR3 has 16 amino acids. The germline V gene has CDR1 SEHNR and CDR2 FQNEAQ (reference sequence). V gave up 5 bases and J gave up 4 bases; unmatched junction bases: 8. CDR3 sequence reads: CASSPRLAGTYNEQFF. For the CDR3, the DNA is TGTGCCAGCAGCCCAAGACTAGCGGGTACTTACAATGAGCAGTTCTTC.

This chain joins TRBV5-1 and TRBJ1-6; D call uncertain. Germline V gene sequence: CDR1 SGHRS, CDR2 YFSETQ. The V end was cut by 4 bases, the J end by 2 bases, with 13 bases between. This CDR3 has 16 residues. CDR3 nucleotide sequence: TGCGCCAGCAGCCCGATAAGTAGCGCCTATAATTCACCCCTCCACTTT. It codes for CASSPISSAYNSPLHF.